These T cell receptor beta chains were read from a single sample in a study of shared clonotypes between healthy human individuals. This table comes from immunoSEQ multiplex PCR, and its TCRdb copy is limited to in-frame clones, with some not included. Of around 1,900,000 clones listed, 85% to 95% are singletons. Material for sequencing was naive CD8+ T cells from PBMCs. All receptors come from a man aged 18 to 35 in good health. Some clones in this sample may be carry-over from other donors' samples. Each CDR3 is given with its conserved first and last residue. The D gene is left open where the match is weak. Where a row states a size, it is once, few, many or the class of an expanded clone; other rows omit it.

j_call: TRBJ1-2
d_call: .
v_call: TRBV5-1
clone_size: .
cdr3_nt: TGCGCCAGCAGCTTGACAGATAACTATGGCTACACCTTC
cdr3_aa: CASSLTDNYGYTF

j_call: TRBJ1-1
d_call: TRBD1
v_call: TRBV5-6
clone_size: .
cdr3_nt: TGTGCCAGCAGCATGGGACAGGGGTTTGCTGAAGCTTTCTTT
cdr3_aa: CASSMGQGFAEAFF

j_call: TRBJ2-6
d_call: .
v_call: TRBV9
clone_size: .
cdr3_nt: TGTGCCAGCAGCGGACACACCGGGACCGCCTCCTCTGGGGCCAACGTCCTGACTTTC
cdr3_aa: CASSGHTGTASSGANVLTF

j_call: TRBJ2-7
d_call: .
v_call: TRBV28
clone_size: .
cdr3_nt: TGTGCCAGCAGTTACTTAGGACGGGGTCTGGGGTCCTACGAGCAGTACTTC
cdr3_aa: CASSYLGRGLGSYEQYF

j_call: TRBJ2-1
d_call: .
v_call: TRBV9
clone_size: .
cdr3_nt: TGTGCCAGCAGCGTAGGGTCGAGAATCAGCAATGAGCAGTTCTTC
cdr3_aa: CASSVGSRISNEQFF

j_call: TRBJ1-2
d_call: .
v_call: TRBV28
clone_size: .
cdr3_nt: TGTGCCAGCAGTTTGACAGACAGTGGTGGGTACACCTTC
cdr3_aa: CASSLTDSGGYTF

j_call: TRBJ2-7
d_call: .
v_call: TRBV27
clone_size: .
cdr3_nt: TGTGCCAGCAGTCTCGGGTCCTACTACGAGCAGTACTTC
cdr3_aa: CASSLGSYYEQYF

j_call: TRBJ1-1
d_call: .
v_call: TRBV13
clone_size: .
cdr3_nt: TGTGCCAGCAGCTTATTGAAAGTGAACACTGAAGCTTTCTTT
cdr3_aa: CASSLLKVNTEAFF

j_call: TRBJ2-3
d_call: .
v_call: TRBV27
clone_size: .
cdr3_nt: TGTGCCAGCAGCCAGTTAGGGGCCCTCGGCAGGGACCCAGATACGCAGTATTTT
cdr3_aa: CASSQLGALGRDPDTQYF

j_call: TRBJ2-7
d_call: .
v_call: TRBV28
clone_size: .
cdr3_nt: TGTGCCAGCAGTTACAACCGGGACAACTCCTACGAGCAGTACTTC
cdr3_aa: CASSYNRDNSYEQYF

j_call: TRBJ1-2
d_call: TRBD1
v_call: TRBV7-9
clone_size: .
cdr3_nt: TGTGCCAGCAGCTTAGTTGGGACAGTAGATGGCTACACCTTC
cdr3_aa: CASSLVGTVDGYTF

j_call: TRBJ2-7
d_call: TRBD2
v_call: TRBV18
clone_size: .
cdr3_nt: TGTGCCAGCTCACCGGGACTAGCGGGAGTATACGAGCAGTACTTC
cdr3_aa: CASSPGLAGVYEQYF

j_call: TRBJ1-2
d_call: .
v_call: TRBV6-5
clone_size: .
cdr3_nt: TGTGCCAGCAGTTACGAGGCAGTAAAGGACTATGGCTACACCTTC
cdr3_aa: CASSYEAVKDYGYTF

j_call: TRBJ2-5
d_call: .
v_call: TRBV23-1
clone_size: .
cdr3_nt: TGCGCCAGCAGTCGTGGGGAAGGAGAGACCCAGTACTTC
cdr3_aa: CASSRGEGETQYF

j_call: TRBJ1-5
d_call: TRBD1
v_call: TRBV6-6
clone_size: .
cdr3_nt: TGTGCCAGCAGTTACGGGACAGTCAGCAATCAGCCCCAGCATTTT
cdr3_aa: CASSYGTVSNQPQHF

j_call: TRBJ1-1
d_call: TRBD1
v_call: TRBV6-1
clone_size: few
cdr3_nt: TGTGCCAGCCTAGCCAGGGGGAGTACTGAAGCTTTCTTT
cdr3_aa: CASLARGSTEAFF

j_call: TRBJ1-1
d_call: TRBD1
v_call: TRBV10-3
clone_size: .
cdr3_nt: TGTGCCATCAGCCCGGGACAGGACACTGAAGCTTTCTTT
cdr3_aa: CAISPGQDTEAFF

j_call: TRBJ2-5
d_call: .
v_call: TRBV7-2
clone_size: .
cdr3_nt: TGTGCCAGCAGCTTACCCCCCCAAGAGACCCAGTACTTC
cdr3_aa: CASSLPPQETQYF

j_call: TRBJ1-2
d_call: TRBD1
v_call: TRBV5-4
clone_size: once
cdr3_nt: TGTGCCAGCAGCTTGGAAGGGACAGGGGTGGATGGCTACACCTTC
cdr3_aa: CASSLEGTGVDGYTF

j_call: TRBJ2-7
d_call: .
v_call: TRBV27
clone_size: few
cdr3_nt: TGTGCCAGCAGTGTCGACAGGTCCTACGAGCAGTACTTC
cdr3_aa: CASSVDRSYEQYF

j_call: TRBJ2-2
d_call: .
v_call: TRBV7-9
clone_size: .
cdr3_nt: TGTGCCAGCACCGGCCACATGAGGGTGTCGGGCACGAGCGGGGAGCTGTTTTTT
cdr3_aa: CASTGHMRVSGTSGELFF

j_call: TRBJ2-5
d_call: .
v_call: TRBV28
clone_size: .
cdr3_nt: TGTGCCAGCAGTTTTTTAGCGGCCGAGGGAGAGACCCAGTACTTC
cdr3_aa: CASSFLAAEGETQYF

j_call: TRBJ2-1
d_call: .
v_call: TRBV6-1
clone_size: .
cdr3_nt: TGTGCCAGCAGTGAAGTTAGCGGCAGGGTTAATGAGCAGTTCTTC
cdr3_aa: CASSEVSGRVNEQFF

j_call: TRBJ2-5
d_call: .
v_call: TRBV7-2
clone_size: .
cdr3_nt: TGTGCCAGCAGCTTTTACTCGGGTAAAGAGACCCAGTACTTC
cdr3_aa: CASSFYSGKETQYF

j_call: TRBJ1-2
d_call: .
v_call: TRBV28
clone_size: .
cdr3_nt: TGTGCCAGTACCCCCCCCGGGTTCTATGGCTACACCTTC
cdr3_aa: CASTPPGFYGYTF

j_call: TRBJ2-6
d_call: TRBD1
v_call: TRBV28
clone_size: .
cdr3_nt: TGTGCCAGCAGTCCCCCGGGACAGGGGGCCTTTTCTGGGGCCAACGTCCTGACTTTC
cdr3_aa: CASSPPGQGAFSGANVLTF

j_call: TRBJ2-7
d_call: TRBD1
v_call: TRBV27
clone_size: .
cdr3_nt: TGTGCCAGCAGTTCTCCAGGACAGGGCACCCACTACGAGCAGTACTTC
cdr3_aa: CASSSPGQGTHYEQYF

j_call: TRBJ2-7
d_call: TRBD1
v_call: TRBV5-6
clone_size: .
cdr3_nt: TGTGCCAGCAGCTTGTTTATCTTGGGACAGGGGTACGAGGGGCAGTACTTC
cdr3_aa: CASSLFILGQGYEGQYF

j_call: TRBJ2-2
d_call: TRBD2
v_call: TRBV7-9
clone_size: .
cdr3_nt: TGTGCCAGCAGCACAGTTCGGACTAGCGGGTTCACCGGGGAGCTGTTTTTT
cdr3_aa: CASSTVRTSGFTGELFF

j_call: TRBJ2-3
d_call: .
v_call: TRBV7-2
clone_size: .
cdr3_nt: TGTGCCAGCAGCTTAGCTGGGGGGAACCCCACAGATACGCAGTATTTT
cdr3_aa: CASSLAGGNPTDTQYF

j_call: TRBJ2-7
d_call: TRBD1
v_call: TRBV9
clone_size: .
cdr3_nt: TGTGCCAGCAGCGGATCTCGGGACAGGATCCCCTACGAGCAGTACTTC
cdr3_aa: CASSGSRDRIPYEQYF

j_call: TRBJ2-2
d_call: TRBD1
v_call: TRBV19
clone_size: .
cdr3_nt: TGTGCCAGCTCCCGGGACAGAACCACCGGGGAGCTGTTTTTT
cdr3_aa: CASSRDRTTGELFF

j_call: TRBJ1-2
d_call: .
v_call: TRBV6-5
clone_size: .
cdr3_nt: TGTGCCAGCAGTTACTCGGCAGCCAACTATGGCTACACCTTC
cdr3_aa: CASSYSAANYGYTF

j_call: TRBJ2-1
d_call: TRBD1
v_call: TRBV4-3
clone_size: .
cdr3_nt: TGCGCCAGCAGCTACGGACAGGGGATCGATGAGCAGTTCTTC
cdr3_aa: CASSYGQGIDEQFF

j_call: TRBJ2-1
d_call: TRBD2
v_call: TRBV2
clone_size: .
cdr3_nt: TGTGCCAGCAGTGAGTGGCTAGCGGACAATGAGCAGTTCTTC
cdr3_aa: CASSEWLADNEQFF

j_call: TRBJ1-1
d_call: .
v_call: TRBV27
clone_size: .
cdr3_nt: TGTGCCAGCAGCTACAGGGTACGGGGAATGAACACTGAAGCTTTCTTT
cdr3_aa: CASSYRVRGMNTEAFF

j_call: TRBJ2-6
d_call: TRBD1
v_call: TRBV28
clone_size: .
cdr3_nt: TGTGCCAGCAGAAACGACAGGGTTGGGGCCAACGTCCTGACTTTC
cdr3_aa: CASRNDRVGANVLTF

j_call: TRBJ1-4
d_call: TRBD1
v_call: TRBV13
clone_size: .
cdr3_nt: TGTGCCAGCAGCTTAGAACAGGGGGCGACTGGTGAAAAACTGTTTTTT
cdr3_aa: CASSLEQGATGEKLFF

j_call: TRBJ2-3
d_call: TRBD2
v_call: TRBV5-4
clone_size: .
cdr3_nt: TGTGCCAGCAGCTTGAGGCGGGAGACGGGGGATACGCAGTATTTT
cdr3_aa: CASSLRRETGDTQYF

j_call: TRBJ1-2
d_call: .
v_call: TRBV7-9
clone_size: .
cdr3_nt: TGTGCCAGCAGCTCAGCAGGGGTTTCCTTC
cdr3_aa: CASSSAGVSF

j_call: TRBJ2-3
d_call: TRBD2
v_call: TRBV11-3
clone_size: .
cdr3_nt: TGTGCCAGCAGCCGGCGGGGGGGTGCTGGCACAGATACGCAGTATTTT
cdr3_aa: CASSRRGGAGTDTQYF

j_call: TRBJ2-7
d_call: .
v_call: TRBV5-6
clone_size: .
cdr3_nt: TGTGCCAGCAGCTTGGGGTTAAGGGAATACGAGCAGTACTTC
cdr3_aa: CASSLGLREYEQYF

j_call: TRBJ2-3
d_call: .
v_call: TRBV19
clone_size: .
cdr3_nt: TGTGCCAGTAGTATGGGTAGGGTAGATACGCAGTATTTT
cdr3_aa: CASSMGRVDTQYF

j_call: TRBJ2-1
d_call: .
v_call: TRBV28
clone_size: .
cdr3_nt: TGTGCCAGCAGACCCCGAAAAAGCAGCTCCTACAATGAGCAGTTCTTC
cdr3_aa: CASRPRKSSSYNEQFF

j_call: TRBJ1-1
d_call: .
v_call: TRBV28
clone_size: .
cdr3_nt: TGTGCCAGCAGTTTGAGGGCAGCGGACACTGAAGCTTTCTTT
cdr3_aa: CASSLRAADTEAFF

j_call: TRBJ2-3
d_call: TRBD2
v_call: TRBV5-4
clone_size: .
cdr3_nt: TGTGCCAGCAGCTTACTAGCGGGAGTGGCGGATACGCAGTATTTT
cdr3_aa: CASSLLAGVADTQYF

j_call: TRBJ2-7
d_call: .
v_call: TRBV10-3
clone_size: .
cdr3_nt: TGTGCCATCAGTGAAGATTACAGCGGCGACGAGCAGTACTTC
cdr3_aa: CAISEDYSGDEQYF

j_call: TRBJ2-7
d_call: TRBD2
v_call: TRBV5-1
clone_size: .
cdr3_nt: TGCGCCAGCAGCTTGGAGGCGGGGGTTGCCTACGAGCAGTACTTC
cdr3_aa: CASSLEAGVAYEQYF

j_call: TRBJ1-1
d_call: .
v_call: TRBV4-2
clone_size: .
cdr3_nt: TGTGCCAGCAGCCAAGTCTCTGGCCTATCACCAGCTTTCTTT
cdr3_aa: CASSQVSGLSPAFF

j_call: TRBJ1-5
d_call: .
v_call: TRBV28
clone_size: .
cdr3_nt: TGTGCCAGCAGTCCATGGGGGGATAGCAATCAGCCCCAGCATTTT
cdr3_aa: CASSPWGDSNQPQHF

j_call: TRBJ2-2
d_call: .
v_call: TRBV7-9
clone_size: .
cdr3_nt: TGTGCCAGCAGTACAGGGTCGAGGGGCACCGGGGAGCTGTTTTTT
cdr3_aa: CASSTGSRGTGELFF

j_call: TRBJ2-7
d_call: .
v_call: TRBV5-6
clone_size: .
cdr3_nt: TGTGCCAGCAGCTTGGCCGTCGTAGCAGGAGGTGTCGACGAGCAGTACTTC
cdr3_aa: CASSLAVVAGGVDEQYF

j_call: TRBJ2-7
d_call: TRBD2
v_call: TRBV9
clone_size: .
cdr3_nt: TGTGCCAGCAGCGTAGGGGGGGGTGCCCACGAGCAGTACTTC
cdr3_aa: CASSVGGGAHEQYF

j_call: TRBJ1-2
d_call: .
v_call: TRBV27
clone_size: .
cdr3_nt: TGTGCCAGCAGTGCGTCTGGTAGAGGGGGCTACACCTTC
cdr3_aa: CASSASGRGGYTF

j_call: TRBJ1-5
d_call: TRBD1
v_call: TRBV4-1
clone_size: .
cdr3_nt: TGCGCCAGCAGCTTGGGGACAGGGCGGCGGCCCCAGCATTTT
cdr3_aa: CASSLGTGRRPQHF

j_call: TRBJ2-1
d_call: TRBD2
v_call: TRBV7-3
clone_size: .
cdr3_nt: TGTGCCAGCAGCCGAACTAGCGGACGTTACAATGAGCAGTTCTTC
cdr3_aa: CASSRTSGRYNEQFF

j_call: TRBJ2-7
d_call: .
v_call: TRBV28
clone_size: .
cdr3_nt: TGTGCCAGCATGGTTTCTGTAGCCTACGAGCAGTACTTC
cdr3_aa: CASMVSVAYEQYF

j_call: TRBJ1-2
d_call: TRBD1
v_call: TRBV7-8
clone_size: .
cdr3_nt: TGTGCCAGCAAGGACAGGGGGCATATTGGCTACACCTTC
cdr3_aa: CASKDRGHIGYTF

j_call: TRBJ2-5
d_call: .
v_call: TRBV28
clone_size: .
cdr3_nt: TGTGCCAGCAGTTTATCGGGCAGTCCTTTGTCCCAGTACTTC
cdr3_aa: CASSLSGSPLSQYF